Listed below are T cell receptor beta chains from one sample, sequenced in a study of cytomegalovirus exposure and HLA in healthy donors. TCRdb's table, derived via immunoSEQ multiplex PCR, lists solely in-frame clones and lacks some. The sample carries 100,000 to 150,000 clones, around 72% recorded once. Material: PBMCs. Receptor source: a man aged 25-40 years in good health and CMV-seronegative. The CDR3 runs from the conserved cysteine through the conserved F or W. The D gene is left open where the match is weak. A clone size is listed for some rows: how often the clone was seen (once, few, many), or a class if it is expanded.

d_call clone_size j_call v_call cdr3_aa cdr3_nt
- few TRBJ2-3 TRBV2 CASSEGPISTDTQYF TGTGCCAGCAGTGAGGGGCCTATAAGCACAGATACGCAGTATTTT
TRBD1 few TRBJ1-1 TRBV5-1 CASSPDRMNTEAFF TGCGCCAGCAGCCCGGACAGGATGAACACTGAAGCTTTCTTT
- few TRBJ2-2 TRBV28 CASSLYRGSDTGELFF TGTGCCAGCAGTTTATATAGAGGGTCGGACACCGGGGAGCTGTTTTTT
TRBD1 - TRBJ2-7 TRBV7-2 CASSLNAGGLYEQYF TGTGCCAGCAGCTTAAACGCAGGGGGTTTATACGAGCAGTACTTC
TRBD1 few TRBJ2-5 TRBV18 CASSPGTVQETQYF TGTGCCAGCTCACCCGGGACAGTCCAAGAGACCCAGTACTTC
- once TRBJ2-3 TRBV4-3 CASSQFKGTDTQYF TGCGCCAGCAGCCAATTCAAGGGGACAGATACGCAGTATTTT
- few TRBJ2-5 TRBV5-1 CASSLNRGGAETQYF TGCGCCAGCAGCTTGAACAGGGGCGGGGCAGAGACCCAGTACTTC
TRBD1 - TRBJ2-7 TRBV6-5 CASRHQGAEYF TGTGCCAGCAGACACCAGGGGGCCGAGTACTTC
- - TRBJ2-7 TRBV2 CAQRGGSYEQYF TGTGCACAGCGAGGGGGCTCCTACGAGCAGTACTTC
- few TRBJ1-1 TRBV5-1 CASSLAPGSTEAFF TGCGCCAGCAGCTTGGCCCCCGGGAGCACTGAAGCTTTCTTT
TRBD2 once TRBJ2-1 TRBV5-4 CASSLPGLAGAYNEQFF TGTGCCAGCAGCTTGCCGGGACTAGCGGGGGCTTACAATGAGCAGTTCTTC
TRBD1 few TRBJ2-7 TRBV28 CASTRTGGSGEQYF TGTGCCAGCACCAGGACAGGTGGCTCCGGCGAGCAGTACTTC
- - TRBJ2-2 TRBV7-3 CASSPVQNTGELFF TGTGCCAGCAGCCCCGTACAAAACACCGGGGAGCTGTTTTTT
TRBD2 - TRBJ2-7 TRBV7-2 CASRRSGGLREQYF TGTGCCAGCAGGCGAAGCGGGGGACTACGCGAGCAGTACTTC
TRBD2 - TRBJ2-7 TRBV4-2 CASSQGVAGVYEQYF TGTGCCAGCAGCCAAGGGGTAGCGGGGGTTTACGAGCAGTACTTC
TRBD2 - TRBJ2-7 TRBV7-2 CASSLERGGYEQYF TGTGCCAGCAGCTTAGAACGGGGGGGCTACGAGCAGTACTTC
TRBD1 few TRBJ1-5 TRBV11-2 CASSLGTGGYSNQPQHF TGTGCCAGCAGCCTCGGGACAGGCGGTTATAGCAATCAGCCCCAGCATTTT
- - TRBJ2-7 TRBV5-1 CASRADSYEQYF TGCGCCAGCAGGGCCGACTCCTACGAGCAGTACTTC
- - TRBJ1-2 TRBV5-1 CASSPRAEGINTF TGCGCCAGCAGCCCAAGAGCGGAGGGGATCAACACCTTC
TRBD1 - TRBJ1-1 TRBV4-3 CASSRTGQGGTEAFF TGCGCCAGCAGCCGGACGGGACAGGGCGGCACTGAAGCTTTCTTT
- - TRBJ2-2 TRBV6-4 CASRAGLKGTGELFF TGTGCCAGCAGAGCGGGCCTAAAGGGAACCGGGGAGCTGTTTTTT
TRBD1 - TRBJ1-2 TRBV6-6 CASRTTGGAFDYGYTF TGTGCCAGCAGGACGACAGGGGGCGCCTTTGACTATGGCTACACCTTC
- - TRBJ2-3 TRBV4-3 CASSNRENTDTQYF TGCGCCAGCAGCAACCGGGAAAACACAGATACGCAGTATTTT
- few TRBJ1-4 TRBV11-2 CASSLGREKLFF TGTGCCAGCAGCTTAGGGAGGGAAAAACTGTTTTTT
- few TRBJ1-1 TRBV7-3 CASSFGRGTEAFF TGTGCCAGCAGCTTCGGTCGGGGCACTGAAGCTTTCTTT
TRBD2 - TRBJ2-7 TRBV27 CASKSLADPYEQYF TGTGCCAGCAAATCTCTAGCGGATCCCTACGAGCAGTACTTC
TRBD2 - TRBJ2-5 TRBV9 CASSVESSGGEETQYF TGTGCCAGCAGCGTAGAGAGTAGCGGGGGGGAAGAGACCCAGTACTTC
TRBD2 few TRBJ2-5 TRBV5-1 CASRTSGKETQYF TGTGCCAGCAGGACTAGCGGGAAAGAGACCCAGTACTTC
- - TRBJ1-6 TRBV9 CASSVAVGGSPLHF TGTGCCAGCAGCGTAGCTGTGGGGGGTTCACCCCTCCACTTT
- - TRBJ1-4 TRBV6-6 CASNMDPTTGGEKLFF TGTGCCAGCAACATGGACCCCACGACGGGAGGTGAAAAACTGTTTTTT
- - TRBJ1-5 TRBV6-1 CASSEEQGIWGNQPQHF TGTGCCAGCAGCGAAGAACAGGGTATTTGGGGAAATCAGCCCCAGCATTTT
- - TRBJ1-4 TRBV5-1 CASSLGRENEKLFF TGCGCCAGCAGCCTAGGGAGAGAGAATGAAAAACTGTTTTTT
TRBD1 few TRBJ2-7 TRBV7-9 CASSFTGQVFYEQYF TGTGCCAGCAGCTTTACGGGACAGGTGTTCTACGAGCAGTACTTC
TRBD2 - TRBJ2-7 TRBV29-1 CSALGVAGVYEQYF TGCAGCGCCTTGGGGGTAGCGGGGGTTTACGAGCAGTACTTC
- - TRBJ2-1 TRBV7-3 CASSFRGGRDEQFF TGTGCCAGCAGCTTTCGAGGGGGGAGGGATGAGCAGTTCTTC
- - TRBJ2-6 TRBV15 CATREGVSPLGANVLTF TGTGCCACCAGAGAGGGGGTAAGCCCCCTGGGGGCCAACGTCCTGACTTTC
- - TRBJ2-3 TRBV10-3 CAISDRTNTDTQYF TGTGCCATCAGTGACCGGACAAACACAGATACGCAGTATTTT
- - TRBJ2-7 TRBV30 CAWRRDSILYEQYF TGTGCCTGGAGGAGGGACTCAATCCTCTACGAGCAGTACTTC
- once TRBJ2-5 TRBV5-1 CASSTGYSGTQYF TGCGCCAGCAGCACGGGGTACTCAGGGACCCAGTACTTC
- - TRBJ1-5 TRBV5-1 CASSFPINRSHQPQHF TGCGCCAGCAGCTTCCCCATTAACAGATCACATCAGCCCCAGCATTTT
- - TRBJ2-3 TRBV7-9 CASSLVPGDHTQYF TGTGCCAGCAGCTTAGTACCAGGGGACCATACGCAGTATTTT
- - TRBJ1-3 TRBV4-2 CASSQVAGNTIYF TGTGCCAGCAGCCAAGTGGCAGGAAACACCATATATTTT
TRBD2 - TRBJ2-3 TRBV10-3 CATTSGGSLGDTQYF TGTGCCACCACTAGCGGGGGCTCCCTCGGAGATACGCAGTATTTT
TRBD2 few TRBJ2-7 TRBV9 CASSAGTRDEQYF TGTGCCAGCAGCGCTGGGACTAGGGACGAGCAGTACTTC
- - TRBJ2-4 TRBV7-8 CASSLVRVGDIQYF TGTGCCAGCAGCTTAGTTCGGGTCGGAGACATTCAGTACTTC
- few TRBJ2-5 TRBV7-7 CASSRDMGLETQYF TGTGCCAGCAGCCGTGACATGGGGCTAGAGACCCAGTACTTC